Below are 11 T cell receptor beta chains sequenced from a single sample in a study of T cell responses to AZD1222 COVID-19 vaccine. The data were produced by immunoSEQ multiplex PCR, yet TCRdb's version contains in-frame clones alone and is incomplete. The sample lists some 200,000 clones, roughly nine tenths occurring once. The material was peripheral blood, obtained 28 days after the second AZD1222 dose. Source of these receptors: an adult who received the AZD1222 COVID-19 vaccine.

The chain has TRBV7-3 and TRBJ2-3; 7 bases align to TRBD2. This CDR3 comprises 16 residues. The trim removed 5 bases at V and 2 bases at J, leaving 10 bases unmatched. In germline, CDR1 is SGHTA, CDR2 FQGTGA. DNA of the CDR3: TGTGCCAGCAGCCCTCCCGGGACTACCAACACAGATACGCAGTATTTT. Translating it yields CASSPPGTTNTDTQYF.

V usage is TRBV5-1 and J usage is TRBJ2-7; 7 nucleotides agree with TRBD1. Germline loops: CDR1 SGHRS, CDR2 YFSETQ. The CDR3 extends over 14 amino acids. V lost 0 bases, J lost 1 base, and 1 base stayed unmatched. Written as DNA, the CDR3 is TGCGCCAGCAGCTTGGAGGGGGCTTCCTACGAGCAGTACTTC. Encoded protein: CASSLEGASYEQYF.

This clone was seen just once. The chain joins TRBV25-1 to TRBJ1-1; D might be TRBD1 (5 bases). This CDR3 spans 15 amino acids. CDR1 and CDR2 (germline): MGHDK, SYGVNS. V was cut by 6 bases and J by 1 base, with 15 bases left in between. CDR3 sequence: CASSRRGGSNTEAFF. The CDR3 DNA sequence: TGTGCCAGCAGCCGTAGGGGCGGATCGAACACTGAAGCTTTCTTT.

The chain carries TRBV3-1 (or the pseudogene TRBV3-2) and TRBJ2-1; TRBD2 aligns across 11 bases. The CDR3 contains 15 residues. V lost 2 bases and J lost 6; bases outside the gene matches: 3. In germline, CDR1 is LGHDT, CDR2 YNNKEL (reference sequence). Written as DNA, the CDR3 is TGTGCCAGCAGCCAAAGCCTAGCGGGAGGCAATGAGCAGTTCTTC. This sequence encodes CASSQSLAGGNEQFF.

This chain connects TRBV10-2 to TRBJ2-4; 7 nucleotides match TRBD1. This CDR3 comprises 15 residues. Germline V lookup: CDR1 WSHSY, CDR2 SAAADI. Germline trimming cut 4 bases from V and 4 bases from J; bases unmatched to any gene: 7. The CDR3 protein is CASSARDSHKNIQYF. The CDR3 nucleotides read TGCGCCAGCAGTGCCCGGGACAGTCATAAAAACATTCAGTACTTC.

The V call is TRBV7-4, the J call TRBJ1-5, with D possibly matching TRBD1 (5 bases). V lost 5 bases and J lost 7, with 15 bases in between. Germline-derived CDR1 and CDR2 are SGHVT and SQSDAQ. This CDR3 is built from 14 residues. The CDR3 DNA follows: TGTGCCAGCAGCAACCCGACAGAGGGACAGCCCCAGCATTTT. Translated: CASSNPTEGQPQHF.

The chain employs TRBV5-1 and TRBJ1-5; D not certain. The V and J ends lost 0 bases and 0 bases respectively, with 7 bases between them. The CDR3 is 15 amino acids. Germline V lookup: CDR1 SGHRS, CDR2 YFSETQ. CDR3 sequence (DNA): TGCGCCAGCAGCTTGGAGGGCGATAGCAATCAGCCCCAGCATTTT. Translating it yields CASSLEGDSNQPQHF. The whole variable domain, remainder taken from reference TRBV5-1 and TRBJ1-5, is KAGVTQTPRYLIKTRGQQVTLSCSPISGHRSVSWYQQTPGQGLQFLFEYFSETQRNKGNFPGRFSGRQFSNSRSEMNVSTLELGDSALYLCASSLEGDSNQPQHFGDGTRLSIL.

CDR3 in DNA: TGTGCCAGCAGCTTGTGGGGAGTTAACTATGGCTACACCTTC. Protein product: CASSLWGVNYGYTF. The chain has TRBV5-6 and TRBJ1-2; D is unclear. This CDR3 is 14 amino acids long. The V gene's germline CDR1 is SGHDT and CDR2 YYEEEE. The V end lost 1 base, the J end lost 1 base, and 8 bases lay between the germline ends.

The table lists this clone with a few counts. CDR3: CASSYRGSSGYTF. As DNA, the CDR3 is TGTGCCAGCAGCTACAGGGGGAGTTCTGGCTACACCTTC. The genes are TRBV13 and TRBJ1-2; 8 bases are a match to TRBD1. This CDR3 region has 13 residues. V was pared by 4 bases and J by 7 bases, with 5 bases of the junction left unmatched. CDR1 and CDR2 (germline): PRHDT, FYEKMQ (reference sequence). Together with reference TRBV13 and TRBJ1-2, the CDR3 gives the full variable domain: AAGVIQSPRHLIKEKRETATLKCYPIPRHDTVYWYQQGPGQDPQFLISFYEKMQSDKGSIPDRFSAQQFSDYHSELNMSSLELGDSALYFCASSYRGSSGYTFGSGTRLTVV.

This chain joins TRBV11-3 and TRBJ2-1, with TRBD1 identical over 9 bases. J gave up 4 bases and V 2 bases, and 3 bases lay outside the gene matches. CDR1 and CDR2 (germline): SGHNT, YENEEA. The CDR3 is made up of 15 amino acids. The CDR3 protein is CASSLTGGAYNEQFF. The DNA for the CDR3 is TGTGCCAGCAGCTTAACAGGGGGCGCTTACAATGAGCAGTTCTTC.

This chain uses TRBV19 with TRBJ1-3, with D tentatively TRBD1 (5 bases). This CDR3 has 13 amino acids. Trimming shortened V by 6 bases and J by 3 bases, and 9 bases separated the two germline ends. Germline lookup yields CDR1 LNHDA and CDR2 SQIVND (reference sequence). CDR3 protein: CASRSTDGNTIYF. The CDR3 DNA is TGTGCCAGTAGGTCGACAGATGGAAACACCATATATTTT.